Listed below are T cell receptor beta chains from one sample, sequenced in a study of metastatic and nonmetastatic thyroid tumors. TCRdb recomputed clones from the PCR reads via MiXCR. Here the sample spans approximately 82,000 clones, under 15% being singletons. The sample consisted of tumor tissue. All receptors come from a female donor with papillary thyroid cancer or a benign thyroid nodule (not recorded which). Some clones in this sample may be carry-over from other donors' samples. Both conserved end residues are part of each CDR3. D genes are given only for firm matches. The size of a clone is reported for some rows only, either as once, few or many, or as a class for expanded clones.

V gene	clone size	J gene	D gene	CDR3 DNA	CDR3 protein
TRBV5-1	many	TRBJ1-2	NA	TGCGCCAGCAGCCCTCTCGGCAGGGCCGACTATGGCTACACCTTC	CASSPLGRADYGYTF
TRBV20-1	many	TRBJ2-6	NA	TGCAGTGCTAGCCAGGGAAATTCTGGGGCCAACGTCCTGACTTTC	CSASQGNSGANVLTF
TRBV19	many	TRBJ2-7	NA	TGTGCCAGTAGTATTTTAGGGCAGGGCCCCTACGAGCAGTACTTC	CASSILGQGPYEQYF
TRBV9	many	TRBJ2-5	TRBD2	TGTGCCAGCAGCGTAGACGCTCCGACGGTAGCGGGAGGTATGGAGACCCAGTACTTC	CASSVDAPTVAGGMETQYF
TRBV27	many	TRBJ2-7	NA	TGTGCCAGCAGTTCCCGGGTCCTATCCTACGAGCAGTACTTC	CASSSRVLSYEQYF
TRBV7-6	many	TRBJ1-1	NA	TGTGCCAGCAGCCCAAACGGGGGCTTGGTCACTGAAGCTTTCTTT	CASSPNGGLVTEAFF
TRBV5-4	many	TRBJ1-5	TRBD1	TGTGCCAGCAGCGTACAGGGGAACAATCAGCCCCAGCATTTT	CASSVQGNNQPQHF
TRBV16	few	TRBJ2-3	NA	TGTGCCAGCAGCCAAATGCGGGATACGCAGTATTTT	CASSQMRDTQYF
TRBV28	few	TRBJ2-3	NA	TGTGCCAGCATTTCCGAGGTAACGCAGTATTTT	CASISEVTQYF
TRBV20-1	NA	TRBJ2-7	NA	TGCAGTGCTAGAGAGGGCCGCCTGGCTGACGAGCAGTACTTC	CSAREGRLADEQYF
TRBV12-3/TRBV12-4	many	TRBJ1-1	TRBD1	TGTGCCAGCAGGACAATAGGGGGGACAGGGGAGACTGAAGCTTTCTTT	CASRTIGGTGETEAFF
TRBV20-1	many	TRBJ2-6	NA	TGCAGTGCTGATCCGGGGACTGGGGCCAACGTCCTGACTTTC	CSADPGTGANVLTF
TRBV6-1	NA	TRBJ1-2	NA	TGTGCCAGCAAGTCCTTAGGGGCCTCTGGCTACATCTTC	CASKSLGASGYIF
TRBV5-1	few	TRBJ2-3	TRBD2	TGCGCCAGCAGCGGAGGACTAGCGGGAAGGCCCGGATCAGATACGCAGTATTTT	CASSGGLAGRPGSDTQYF
TRBV6-1	many	TRBJ1-5	NA	TGTGCCGGCGCTACAGGGAGGAGCAATCAGCCCCAGCATTTT	CAGATGRSNQPQHF
TRBV6-2/TRBV6-3	many	TRBJ2-3	NA	TGTGCCAGCAGTTACGATGGGAGTACAGATACGCAGTATTTT	CASSYDGSTDTQYF
TRBV12-3/TRBV12-4	few	TRBJ1-1	NA	TGTGCTAGCAGTACCGGGACTTGGAACACTGAAGCTTTCTTT	CASSTGTWNTEAFF
TRBV14	many	TRBJ2-3	NA	TGTGCCAGCAGCCAAGAAGGGCAACCCACAGATACGCAGTATTTT	CASSQEGQPTDTQYF
TRBV20-1	many	TRBJ2-1	NA	TGCAGTGCTAGAGATCCTAAGGACCCGGGTCGGAATGAGCAGTTCTTC	CSARDPKDPGRNEQFF
TRBV9	many	TRBJ2-1	NA	TGTGCCAGCAGCGTAGATAGCGGACAATACAATGAGCAGTTCTTC	CASSVDSGQYNEQFF
TRBV6-6	many	TRBJ1-1	NA	TGTGCCAGCAGTTACGGACGCACTGAAGCTTTCTTT	CASSYGRTEAFF
TRBV3-1	many	TRBJ2-5	NA	TGTGCCAGCAGCTGGGGTGGTGAGACCCAGTACTTC	CASSWGGETQYF
TRBV2	NA	TRBJ2-3	NA	TGTGCCAGCAGTACACAGACAGATACGCAGTATTTT	CASSTQTDTQYF
TRBV5-4	NA	TRBJ2-3	NA	TGTGCCAGCAGCTTGGCGCCAACAGATACGCAGTATTTT	CASSLAPTDTQYF
TRBV5-1	many	TRBJ1-4	TRBD1	TGCGCCAGCAGAGGGACAGGGTCAGGTGAAAAACTGTTTTTT	CASRGTGSGEKLFF
TRBV6-1	many	TRBJ2-1	NA	TGTGCCAGCAGTTATAGCGGAGGGCCTTGGGAGCAGTTCTTC	CASSYSGGPWEQFF
TRBV28	many	TRBJ1-5	NA	TGTGCCAGCAGTTTGGTAGGGGCATATCAGCCCCAGCATTTT	CASSLVGAYQPQHF
TRBV5-1	many	TRBJ1-2	NA	TGCGCCAGCAGCTTCAGGGACTTCTATGGCTACACCTTC	CASSFRDFYGYTF
TRBV3-1	NA	TRBJ1-3	NA	TGTGCCAGCAGCCCCCCCGGGTGTCACTCTGGAAACACCATATATTTT	CASSPPGCHSGNTIYF
TRBV20-1	NA	TRBJ2-1	TRBD2	TGCAGTGCCAAAAAAGGCGGGAGGTACAACAATGAGCAGTTCTTC	CSAKKGGRYNNEQFF
TRBV6-1	many	TRBJ2-3	TRBD1	TGTGCCAGCAGTGAGTTTGGGACAGGGGCCACAGATACGCAGTATTTT	CASSEFGTGATDTQYF
TRBV2	few	TRBJ2-5	TRBD1	TGTGCCAGCAGTGTCGACAGGGCAGGGAACCAGTACTTC	CASSVDRAGNQYF
TRBV2	many	TRBJ2-1	TRBD2	TGTGCCAGCAGGTGGGTCGAGCGGGAGAGAAATGAGCAGTTCTTC	CASRWVERERNEQFF
TRBV10-3	many	TRBJ2-5	NA	TGTGCCATCACCGAAGGTCCGGGAAAGACCCAGTACTTC	CAITEGPGKTQYF
TRBV5-8	NA	TRBJ2-4	TRBD2	TGTGCCAGCAGCTTGTGGGGGGGTTCGGACATTCAGTACTTC	CASSLWGGSDIQYF
TRBV2	many	TRBJ2-7	TRBD2	TGTGCCAGCCTCGAGACTAGCGGGAGGGTCTACGAGCAGTACTTC	CASLETSGRVYEQYF
TRBV6-4	many	TRBJ1-2	NA	TGTGCCAGCAGTGACTCCTACCCGGGATCCGGCTACACCTTC	CASSDSYPGSGYTF
TRBV6-9	many	TRBJ2-7	NA	NA	CASSSSGGGPLEQYF
TRBV2	many	TRBJ1-4	NA	TGTGCCAGCAGTGAAGGCTCCAGGTCAACTAATGAAAAACTGTTTTTT	CASSEGSRSTNEKLFF
TRBV11-2	many	TRBJ2-3	NA	TGTGCCAGCAGCTTAGTAGATAGCACAGATACGCAGTATTTT	CASSLVDSTDTQYF
TRBV7-2	NA	TRBJ2-5	NA	TGTGCCAGCAGCCTATCCGTTGGGGCGGAGACCCAGTACTTC	CASSLSVGAETQYF
TRBV5-6	many	TRBJ1-5	NA	TGTGCCAGCAGCTTGGAGGGGGGTGGGAGCAATCAGCCCCAGCATTTT	CASSLEGGGSNQPQHF
TRBV5-1	many	TRBJ2-4	NA	TGCGCCAGCAGCGACACCGGGGCAGCAGAATCCTTTCAGTACTTC	CASSDTGAAESFQYF
TRBV29-1	NA	TRBJ2-3	NA	TGCAGCACTACCGAGAAGCGGAGACGCACAGATACGCAGTATTTT	CSTTEKRRRTDTQYF
TRBV12-3/TRBV12-4	many	TRBJ1-2	NA	TGTGCCAGCAGTTTCCCCACCCACACGGGATACTATGGCTACACCTTC	CASSFPTHTGYYGYTF
TRBV20-1	many	TRBJ2-5	TRBD2	TGCAGTGCTGGGGTAGCGGGAGGGGAGACCCAGTACTTC	CSAGVAGGETQYF
TRBV2	medium-sized	TRBJ1-1	NA	TGTGCCAGCAGTCCGGAATCGGGAGCTTTCTTT	CASSPESGAFF
TRBV19	NA	TRBJ2-1	TRBD2	TGTGCCAGTAGTGGTGGGCTAGCGGGAGACGTTGAGCAGTTCTTC	CASSGGLAGDVEQFF
TRBV6-1	few	TRBJ2-7	TRBD2	TGTGCCAGCAGTGAACGGTCTAGCGGGAACACCCCCTACGAGCAGCACTTC	CASSERSSGNTPYEQHF
TRBV7-8	many	TRBJ2-2	TRBD2	TGTGCCAGCAGCTTAGCAATAGCGGGAGGTATCGGGGAGCTGTTTTTT	CASSLAIAGGIGELFF
TRBV19	many	TRBJ2-7	NA	TGTGCCAGTCAGCGGGCCAGCGGCGACTACGAGCAGTACTTC	CASQRASGDYEQYF
TRBV9	NA	TRBJ2-7	NA	TGTGCCAGCAGCGTAAGCGAGACCTACGAGCAGTACTTC	CASSVSETYEQYF
TRBV6-1	many	TRBJ2-1	TRBD2	TGTGCCACCCAACTAGCGGGAGGGCCGAATGAGCAGTTCTTC	CATQLAGGPNEQFF
TRBV27	many	TRBJ2-5	NA	TGTGCCAGCAGTCCCTCAACGGGAAAGACCCAGTACTTC	CASSPSTGKTQYF
TRBV29-1	few	TRBJ2-3	TRBD1	TGCAGAGTCGCCCTAGGGACAGGGAGCACAGATACGCAGTATTTT	CRVALGTGSTDTQYF
TRBV2	many	TRBJ1-4	NA	TGTGCCAGCAGTGCAGGACAGAGCAATGAAAAACTGTTTTTT	CASSAGQSNEKLFF
TRBV5-1	once	TRBJ2-3	NA	TGCGCCAGCAGCTTTTTGCAGGGACGCACAGATGCGCAGTATTTT	CASSFLQGRTDAQYF